The TCR beta chain under discussion was sequenced for a study of T cell changes during pregnancy in multiple sclerosis. This CDR3 has 17 amino acids. The germline V gene has CDR1 KGHSH and CDR2 LQKENI. Germline trimming cut 5 bases from V and 6 bases from J; bases unmatched to any gene: 14. Using immunoSEQ multiplex PCR, the repertoire was profiled, and TCRdb retains in-frame clones only, with some absent. The sample lists some 68,000 clones, roughly nine tenths occurring once. The sequences come from peripheral blood, collected in the second trimester of pregnancy. This rearrangement joins TRBV18 to TRBJ2-1; 9 bases align to TRBD2. This sequence originates from a female donor with multiple sclerosis, enrolled in a pregnancy study. The CDR3 DNA is TGTGCCAGCTCAACAGGGACTAGCCTCATCTCAGGCAATGAGCAGTTCTTC. Translated, it gives CASSTGTSLISGNEQFF. The whole variable domain, remainder taken from reference TRBV18 and TRBJ2-1, is NAGVMQNPRHLVRRRGQEARLRCSPMKGHSHVYWYRQLPEEGLKFMVYLQKENIIDESGMPKERFSAEFPKEGPSILRIQQVVRGDSAAYFCASSTGTSLISGNEQFFGPGTRLTVL.